Listed below are T cell receptor beta chains from one sample, sequenced in a study of cytomegalovirus exposure and HLA in healthy donors. Profiled with immunoSEQ multiplex PCR; TCRdb holds only in-frame clones, not every one. The table shows under 250,000 clones, with less than 85% occurring only once. The sequenced sample was PBMCs. The receptors come from a man between 18 and 29 years old in good health and CMV-seronegative. The CDR3 runs from the conserved cysteine through the conserved F or W. Fields, in order: D gene, J gene, clone size, V gene, CDR3 DNA, CDR3 protein. The D gene is left open where the match is weak. Rows give clone size only sometimes, using once, few, many, or a class for an expanded clone.

d_gene: TRBD2
j_gene: TRBJ2-3
abundance: .
v_gene: TRBV2
CDR3nt: TGTGCCAGCAGCTCAAGCAGAGCGGGAGGGGGAGATACGCAGTATTTT
CDR3aa: CASSSSRAGGGDTQYF

d_gene: .
j_gene: TRBJ1-6
abundance: .
v_gene: TRBV9
CDR3nt: TGTGCCAGCAGCGTAGGGGGGGGATCGAGTTCACCCCTCCACTTT
CDR3aa: CASSVGGGSSSPLHF

d_gene: TRBD1
j_gene: TRBJ2-7
abundance: .
v_gene: TRBV27
CDR3nt: TGTGCCAGCTTGGGACAGGTTGGCGAGCAGTACTTC
CDR3aa: CASLGQVGEQYF

d_gene: TRBD2
j_gene: TRBJ2-1
abundance: .
v_gene: TRBV19
CDR3nt: TGTGCCAGTAGGCGACTAGCGGCTTACAATGAGCAGTTCTTC
CDR3aa: CASRRLAAYNEQFF

d_gene: TRBD2
j_gene: TRBJ2-1
abundance: .
v_gene: TRBV5-1
CDR3nt: TGCGCCAGCAGCCCGGGGGGGGCCACTTCCTACAATGAGCAGTTCTTC
CDR3aa: CASSPGGATSYNEQFF

d_gene: TRBD1
j_gene: TRBJ1-2
abundance: few
v_gene: TRBV10-3
CDR3nt: TGTGCCATTGGGACAGGGGAGGTCTATGGCTACACCTTC
CDR3aa: CAIGTGEVYGYTF

d_gene: .
j_gene: TRBJ1-5
abundance: .
v_gene: TRBV4-1
CDR3nt: TGCGCCAGCAGCCAAGACCCGGGTCAGCCCCAGCATTTT
CDR3aa: CASSQDPGQPQHF

d_gene: .
j_gene: TRBJ2-7
abundance: .
v_gene: TRBV5-5
CDR3nt: TGTGCCAGCAGCTCTCCGGGGACACCACAGCATGACTTC
CDR3aa: CASSSPGTPQHDF

d_gene: TRBD1
j_gene: TRBJ2-7
abundance: .
v_gene: TRBV10-1
CDR3nt: TGCGCCAGCAGCTCCCGGGACAGGACGCCCTACGAGCAGTACTTC
CDR3aa: CASSSRDRTPYEQYF

d_gene: .
j_gene: TRBJ2-1
abundance: .
v_gene: TRBV5-1
CDR3nt: TGCGCCAGCAGCGGGGCGGGGGCTAAGAATGAGCAGTTCTTC
CDR3aa: CASSGAGAKNEQFF

d_gene: .
j_gene: TRBJ2-5
abundance: .
v_gene: TRBV30
CDR3nt: TGTGCCTGGAGTCGAGGGCAGGAGACCCAGTACTTC
CDR3aa: CAWSRGQETQYF

d_gene: .
j_gene: TRBJ1-1
abundance: .
v_gene: TRBV28
CDR3nt: TGTGCCAGCAGTTTCCCCAGGTCCACTGAAGCTTTCTTT
CDR3aa: CASSFPRSTEAFF

d_gene: TRBD2
j_gene: TRBJ2-1
abundance: .
v_gene: TRBV5-4
CDR3nt: TGTGCCAGCAGCTTGGAGCTAGCGGGGGGCAGGAATGAGCAGTTCTTC
CDR3aa: CASSLELAGGRNEQFF

d_gene: TRBD2
j_gene: TRBJ2-7
abundance: .
v_gene: TRBV6-5
CDR3nt: TGTGCCAGCAGTTACTCGATCCCGGGAGGGCCCTACGAGCAGTACTTC
CDR3aa: CASSYSIPGGPYEQYF

d_gene: .
j_gene: TRBJ2-5
abundance: .
v_gene: TRBV5-4
CDR3nt: TGTGCCAGCAGCTCGAGGCCCCAAGAGACCCAGTACTTC
CDR3aa: CASSSRPQETQYF

d_gene: .
j_gene: TRBJ1-5
abundance: .
v_gene: TRBV7-3
CDR3nt: TGTGCCAGCAGCCCAGGACAGAATCAGCCCCAGCATTTT
CDR3aa: CASSPGQNQPQHF

d_gene: .
j_gene: TRBJ1-5
abundance: .
v_gene: TRBV19
CDR3nt: TGTGCCAGTAGTATAGCGGCGGGGGGTTTACAGCCCCAGCATTTT
CDR3aa: CASSIAAGGLQPQHF

d_gene: TRBD2
j_gene: TRBJ2-7
abundance: few
v_gene: TRBV30
CDR3nt: TGTGCCTGGAGTTCCCTAAGACTAGCGGGATCCTACGAGCAGTACTTC
CDR3aa: CAWSSLRLAGSYEQYF

d_gene: .
j_gene: TRBJ1-1
abundance: .
v_gene: TRBV27
CDR3nt: TGTGCCAGCAGTTTCAGCGTTTTTAACACTGAAGCTTTCTTT
CDR3aa: CASSFSVFNTEAFF

d_gene: .
j_gene: TRBJ1-2
abundance: few
v_gene: TRBV9
CDR3nt: TGTGCCAGCAGCCCCCCCGCCCGGGGGGCTCCCTATGGCTACACCTTC
CDR3aa: CASSPPARGAPYGYTF

d_gene: TRBD1
j_gene: TRBJ2-7
abundance: .
v_gene: TRBV28
CDR3nt: TGTGCCAGCAGTTTAAGTCAGGGGGACCTATACGAGCAGTACTTC
CDR3aa: CASSLSQGDLYEQYF

d_gene: .
j_gene: TRBJ1-1
abundance: .
v_gene: TRBV29-1
CDR3nt: TGCAGCGTTGTCACTCAAGGGGGGGCTGGCACTGAAGCTTTCTTT
CDR3aa: CSVVTQGGAGTEAFF

d_gene: .
j_gene: TRBJ1-5
abundance: .
v_gene: TRBV28
CDR3nt: TGTGCCAGCAGAACCGGGACACCTAGCAATCAGCCCCAGCATTTT
CDR3aa: CASRTGTPSNQPQHF

d_gene: TRBD1
j_gene: TRBJ2-7
abundance: .
v_gene: TRBV28
CDR3nt: TGTGCCAGCATCCTAGGGGGGACAGGGCCCTACGAGCAGTACTTC
CDR3aa: CASILGGTGPYEQYF

d_gene: .
j_gene: TRBJ2-1
abundance: .
v_gene: TRBV15
CDR3nt: TGTGCCACCAGCAGGCAGGGTGGTGAGCAGTTCTTC
CDR3aa: CATSRQGGEQFF

d_gene: TRBD1
j_gene: TRBJ2-7
abundance: .
v_gene: TRBV10-3
CDR3nt: TGTGCCATCACCCGGACAGGGGGCTACGAGCAGTACTTC
CDR3aa: CAITRTGGYEQYF

d_gene: TRBD2
j_gene: TRBJ2-7
abundance: .
v_gene: TRBV6-1
CDR3nt: TGTGCCAGCAGCCCAGCGGGAGGGCCTGCGGACGAGCAGTACTTC
CDR3aa: CASSPAGGPADEQYF

d_gene: .
j_gene: TRBJ2-6
abundance: .
v_gene: TRBV12-5
CDR3nt: TGTGCTAGTGGTACCGGGACTCCCTTCTCTGGGGCCAACGTCCTGACTTTC
CDR3aa: CASGTGTPFSGANVLTF

d_gene: .
j_gene: TRBJ2-7
abundance: few
v_gene: TRBV2
CDR3nt: TGTGCCAGCAATCAAGGGGATTACTTAGGGGAGCAGTACTTC
CDR3aa: CASNQGDYLGEQYF

d_gene: TRBD2
j_gene: TRBJ2-1
abundance: once
v_gene: TRBV6-5
CDR3nt: TGTGCCAGCAGTCTTAGCGGGAGTTGGAGTGAGCAGTTCTTC
CDR3aa: CASSLSGSWSEQFF

d_gene: .
j_gene: TRBJ1-1
abundance: once
v_gene: TRBV30
CDR3nt: TGTGCCTGGGGGGACCTAGGGAGGGGCACTGAAGCTTTCTTT
CDR3aa: CAWGDLGRGTEAFF

d_gene: .
j_gene: TRBJ1-1
abundance: .
v_gene: TRBV27
CDR3nt: TGTGCCAGCAGTAATGTATGGGGCCAGCCTGAAGCTTTCTTT
CDR3aa: CASSNVWGQPEAFF

d_gene: .
j_gene: TRBJ2-2
abundance: .
v_gene: TRBV18
CDR3nt: TGTGCCAGCTCACCAGGTGGAGGAGGTCCGAACACCGGGGAGCTGTTTTTT
CDR3aa: CASSPGGGGPNTGELFF

d_gene: .
j_gene: TRBJ1-1
abundance: once
v_gene: TRBV5-4
CDR3nt: TGTGCCAGCTCCTCCCCCGGGACTGAAGCTTTCTTT
CDR3aa: CASSSPGTEAFF

d_gene: TRBD1
j_gene: TRBJ2-3
abundance: .
v_gene: TRBV10-1
CDR3nt: TGCGCCAGCAGTGATGGGCAGGGGGCGAGAGATACGCAGTATTTT
CDR3aa: CASSDGQGARDTQYF

d_gene: .
j_gene: TRBJ2-7
abundance: few
v_gene: TRBV19
CDR3nt: TGTGCCAGTACTCAAACCGGGACACCGATCTACGAGCAGTACTTC
CDR3aa: CASTQTGTPIYEQYF

d_gene: TRBD1
j_gene: TRBJ1-1
abundance: .
v_gene: TRBV18
CDR3nt: TGTGCCAGCTCACGGGACAGGGGTTGGGCTTTCTTT
CDR3aa: CASSRDRGWAFF

d_gene: .
j_gene: TRBJ2-7
abundance: .
v_gene: TRBV30
CDR3nt: TGTGCCTGGAGTGGGCTGAATTCCTACGAGCAGTACTTC
CDR3aa: CAWSGLNSYEQYF

d_gene: .
j_gene: TRBJ2-7
abundance: .
v_gene: TRBV5-6
CDR3nt: TGTGCCAGCAGCTTGGCCCAACAGTACGAGCAGTACTTC
CDR3aa: CASSLAQQYEQYF

d_gene: TRBD1
j_gene: TRBJ1-5
abundance: .
v_gene: TRBV4-1
CDR3nt: TGCGCCAGCAGCCAAGATGGGCAGGGGGCACAGCCCCAGCATTTT
CDR3aa: CASSQDGQGAQPQHF

d_gene: .
j_gene: TRBJ2-1
abundance: .
v_gene: TRBV9
CDR3nt: TGTGCCAGCAGCGAGCAGGGGTATCTTTACAATGAGCAGTTCTTC
CDR3aa: CASSEQGYLYNEQFF

d_gene: TRBD1
j_gene: TRBJ2-5
abundance: .
v_gene: TRBV14
CDR3nt: TGTGCCAGCAGCTCCCGGGACAGTCAAGAGACCCAGTACTTC
CDR3aa: CASSSRDSQETQYF

d_gene: .
j_gene: TRBJ1-1
abundance: .
v_gene: TRBV12-5
CDR3nt: TGTGCTAGTGGCAATACACTGAACACTGAAGCTTTCTTT
CDR3aa: CASGNTLNTEAFF

d_gene: .
j_gene: TRBJ1-6
abundance: .
v_gene: TRBV6-9
CDR3nt: TGTGCCAGCAGTTATCGGGGGACCGATTCACCCCTCCACTTT
CDR3aa: CASSYRGTDSPLHF

d_gene: .
j_gene: TRBJ1-1
abundance: .
v_gene: TRBV7-9
CDR3nt: TGTGCCAGCAGCGTTGACAGCTTGAACACTGAAGCTTTCTTT
CDR3aa: CASSVDSLNTEAFF

d_gene: TRBD2
j_gene: TRBJ2-1
abundance: .
v_gene: TRBV5-1
CDR3nt: TGCGCCAGCAGCCTCGGGACTAGCGGGAGGAGGAGAAATGAGCAGTTCTTC
CDR3aa: CASSLGTSGRRRNEQFF

d_gene: .
j_gene: TRBJ1-6
abundance: .
v_gene: TRBV21-1
CDR3nt: TGTGCCAGCAGCAACCGGCAGCGAAAGAGCTCCTATAATTCACCCCTCCACTTT
CDR3aa: CASSNRQRKSSYNSPLHF

d_gene: TRBD1
j_gene: TRBJ2-5
abundance: few
v_gene: TRBV10-3
CDR3nt: TGTGCCATCGGGGACAGGGAACAAGAGACCCAGTACTTC
CDR3aa: CAIGDREQETQYF

d_gene: TRBD1
j_gene: TRBJ1-1
abundance: .
v_gene: TRBV25-1
CDR3nt: TGTGCCAGCAGTGAGACAGGGTACACTGAAGCTTTCTTT
CDR3aa: CASSETGYTEAFF

d_gene: TRBD2
j_gene: TRBJ2-5
abundance: .
v_gene: TRBV5-1
CDR3nt: TGCGCCAGCAGCCAGGGACTAGCTCGAGAGACCCAGTACTTC
CDR3aa: CASSQGLARETQYF